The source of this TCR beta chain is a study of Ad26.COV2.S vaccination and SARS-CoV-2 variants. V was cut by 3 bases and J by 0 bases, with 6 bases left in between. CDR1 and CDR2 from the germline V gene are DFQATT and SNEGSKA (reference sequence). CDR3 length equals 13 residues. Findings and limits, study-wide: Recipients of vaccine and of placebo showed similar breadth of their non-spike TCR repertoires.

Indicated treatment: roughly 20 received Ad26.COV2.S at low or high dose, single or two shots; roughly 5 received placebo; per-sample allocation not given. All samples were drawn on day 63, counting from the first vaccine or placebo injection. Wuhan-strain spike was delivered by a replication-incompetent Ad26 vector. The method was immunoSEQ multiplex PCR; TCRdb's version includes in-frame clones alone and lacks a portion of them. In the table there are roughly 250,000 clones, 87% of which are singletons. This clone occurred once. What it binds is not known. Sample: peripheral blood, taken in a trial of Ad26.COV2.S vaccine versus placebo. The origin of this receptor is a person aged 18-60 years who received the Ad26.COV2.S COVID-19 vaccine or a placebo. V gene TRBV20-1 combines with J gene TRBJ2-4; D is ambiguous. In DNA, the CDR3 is TGCAGTGCTAGTGGTCTAGCCAAAAACATTCAGTACTTC. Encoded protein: CSASGLAKNIQYF.